The clone carrying this T cell receptor beta chain was recorded once. Ages ranged from about 18 to 100 years, with residence in some 25 US areas. Before being deemed recovered, Cohort 3 donors had two negative PCRs, clearance, or symptom resolution. Only in-frame clones appear in the TCRdb table, and some are missing; sequencing was by immunoSEQ multiplex PCR. Found here are 240,000 or so clones, about 84% of them singletons; the top ten hold roughly 1.9%. The sample is drawn from a study of blood T cell repertoires in COVID-19. The overall study: T cells, B-cell-depleted T cells, or PBMCs provided the cDNA or gDNA that served as material.

This clonotype was obtained from a woman between 45 and 65 years old who had recovered from COVID-19. Sequencing input: PBMCs or T cells enriched from blood (not recorded which).

In DNA, the CDR3 is TGTGCCAGCATCTTGGACAGGGTTAATCAGCCCCAGCATTTT. Residues: CASILDRVNQPQHF. The V call is TRBV28, the J call TRBJ1-5; 8 nucleotides align to TRBD1. J was trimmed by 4 bases and V by 7 bases; bases with no gene match: 6. This CDR3 is built from 14 residues. Germline-derived CDR1 and CDR2 are MDHEN and SYDVKM.